A single sample is the source of the 26 T cell receptor beta chains below, sequenced in a study of blood T cell repertoires in COVID-19. Clones were sequenced by immunoSEQ multiplex PCR, and TCRdb holds only the in-frame ones, with some missing. Counted here are tens of thousands of clones, 84% occurring once; the ten biggest clones make up roughly 2.5%. The source material was peripheral blood. The source is a man aged 50-59 years with acute or convalescent COVID-19.

This clone was recorded a few times. V usage is TRBV15 and J usage is TRBJ1-2; the match to TRBD1 covers 10 bases. Germline-derived CDR1 and CDR2 are LNHNV and YYDKDF (reference sequence). V shed 2 bases and J 6 bases; nucleotides not matched to a gene: 6. This CDR3 comprises 15 residues. The CDR3 bases are TGTGCCACCAGCAGACGCCAAGGGACAGGGGATGGCTACACCTTC. It is translated as CATSRRQGTGDGYTF.

In this sample, this clone turned up once. The chain employs TRBV10-3 and TRBJ2-2; a possible D gene is TRBD1 (5 bases). The CDR3 consists of 13 residues. V lost 6 bases to trimming and J lost 2 bases, with 7 bases between them. Per the germline V gene, CDR1 is ENHRY and CDR2 is SYGVKD. As DNA, the CDR3 is TGTGCCATCAGGCAGGGTAACACCGGGGAGCTGTTTTTT. Translating gives CAIRQGNTGELFF.

This clone has only one observation. The genes are TRBV19 and TRBJ1-2; D is perhaps TRBD1 (6 bases). The CDR3 is 15 amino acids. V was shortened by 3 bases and J by 0 bases, with 11 bases between the two germline ends. CDR1 is LNHDA and CDR2 is SQIVND in the germline V gene (reference sequence). CDR3 residues: CASSITGIANYGYTF. CDR3 nucleotide sequence: TGTGCCAGTAGTATTACAGGGATAGCTAACTATGGCTACACCTTC.

This rearrangement joins TRBV3-1 (or the pseudogene TRBV3-2) to TRBJ2-3; no definite D call. CDR1 and CDR2 (germline): LGHDT, YNNKEL (reference sequence). The CDR3 length is 12 residues. Trimming pared 0 bases from V and 12 bases from J, leaving 10 bases between. In nucleotides, the CDR3 is TGTGCCAGCAGCCAAGATCGAGAAGTTCAGTATTTT. Translated, it gives CASSQDREVQYF.

This chain connects TRBV19 to TRBJ2-2; D remains ambiguous. In germline, CDR1 is LNHDA, CDR2 SQIVND (reference sequence). The CDR3 has 14 amino acids. Deletions cut 3 bases from V and 8 bases from J, with 13 bases between. CDR3 bases: TGTGCCAGTAGTATGTGGGCAGGTCAAGGGGAGCTGTTTTTT. It is translated as CASSMWAGQGELFF.

The V gene is TRBV12-5, the J gene TRBJ1-4, with D unclear. Germline CDR1 reads LGHNT; CDR2 reads FRNRAP. With 2 bases removed from V and 5 bases from J, the gap between germline ends came to 9 bases. The CDR3 covers 14 residues. Here the CDR3 DNA reads TGTGCTAGTGGTTTGCTAGAATACAATGAAAAACTGTTTTTT. Amino acid sequence: CASGLLEYNEKLFF.

The chain combines TRBV24-1 with TRBJ2-1; 10 bases agree with TRBD2. The V and J ends lost 2 bases and 3 bases, in that order; junction bases with no gene match: 6. The germline V gene encodes CDR1 KGHDR and CDR2 SFDVKD. The CDR3 runs 17 residues. The CDR3 loop is CATSDSGIAGGYNEQFF. In DNA, the CDR3 is TGTGCCACCAGTGATTCGGGGATAGCGGGAGGCTACAATGAGCAGTTCTTC.

The chain is built from TRBV18 and TRBJ2-3; D is ambiguous. CDR3 length: 12 amino acids. Germline CDR1 KGHSH, CDR2 LQKENI. V dropped 6 bases and J dropped 1 base, with 5 bases sitting between them. The CDR3 loop is CASSPRTDTQYF. CDR3 in DNA: TGTGCCAGCTCCCCTCGCACAGATACGCAGTATTTT. The variable domain in full, completed from reference TRBV18 and TRBJ2-3, reads NAGVMQNPRHLVRRRGQEARLRCSPMKGHSHVYWYRQLPEEGLKFMVYLQKENIIDESGMPKERFSAEFPKEGPSILRIQQVVRGDSAAYFCASSPRTDTQYFGPGTRLTVL.

The chain recombines TRBV4-1 with TRBJ1-4; D uncertain. Germline CDR1 reads MGHRA; CDR2 reads YSYEKL. The CDR3 length is 16 residues. Deletions cut 3 bases from V and 4 bases from J, with 15 bases between. As DNA, the CDR3 is TGCGCCAGCAGCCACAGTTTCTTTGCAGATAATGAAAAACTGTTTTTT. Protein product: CASSHSFFADNEKLFF.

This clone was recorded once. The J gene is TRBJ2-7, the V gene TRBV6-5, with a weak D call TRBD2 (5 bases). Germline V gene data show CDR1 as MNHEY and CDR2 as SVGAGI. This CDR3 region has 15 residues. Trimming pared 2 bases from V and 0 bases from J, leaving 11 bases between. CDR3 sequence reads: CASSYDYPSSYEQYF. CDR3 nucleotides: TGTGCCAGCAGTTACGACTACCCTAGCTCCTACGAGCAGTACTTC.

This clone has just a few counts. Here the CDR3 reads CASSLVQVNTEAFF. DNA of the CDR3: TGCGCCAGCAGCTTGGTTCAGGTGAACACTGAAGCTTTCTTT. The chain uses TRBV5-1 and TRBJ1-1, with no clear D. This CDR3 has 14 amino acids. Trimming pared 0 bases from V and 0 bases from J, leaving 6 bases between. CDR1 and CDR2 (germline): SGHRS, YFSETQ.

The chain is built from TRBV6-5 and TRBJ2-7; the match to TRBD1 covers 7 bases. The CDR3 has 16 amino acids. Per germline, CDR1 MNHEY and CDR2 SVGAGI. The V and J ends lost 0 bases and 4 bases, in that order; junction bases with no gene match: 9. The CDR3 here is CASSYSSGQTIYEQYF. The DNA for the CDR3 is TGTGCCAGCAGTTACTCCTCGGGACAGACTATTTACGAGCAGTACTTC.

This rearrangement joins TRBV11-2 to TRBJ2-3; 10 nucleotides align to TRBD2. The trim removed 5 bases at V and 5 bases at J, leaving 13 bases unmatched. Germline loops: CDR1 SGHAT, CDR2 FQNNGV. This CDR3 has 17 amino acids. CDR3 nucleotides: TGTGCCAGCAGCCGATCGGTGGTAGCGGGAGGTCTAGATACGCAGTATTTT. Residues: CASSRSVVAGGLDTQYF.

This clone was seen a single time. The chain has TRBV27 and TRBJ2-2; D is perhaps TRBD1 (6 bases). With 2 bases removed from V and 5 bases from J, the gap between germline ends came to 6 bases. Per germline, CDR1 MNHEY and CDR2 SMNVEV (reference sequence). The CDR3 covers 13 residues. CDR3: CASSLRGTGELFF. The CDR3 nucleotides read TGTGCCAGCAGTTTAAGGGGGACCGGGGAGCTGTTTTTT.

This clone was observed a handful of times. The chain combines TRBV7-9 with TRBJ1-2, with D hard to call. V gave up 5 bases and J gave up 4 bases, with 11 bases separating them. The CDR3 runs 13 residues. Germline-derived CDR1 and CDR2 are SEHNR and FQNEAQ (reference sequence). The CDR3 loop reads CASSPIDSYGYTF. CDR3 nucleotide sequence: TGTGCCAGCAGCCCCATCGATAGCTATGGCTACACCTTC.

The CDR3 region has the DNA TGTGCCAGCAGTGTTCAGGGGGGTAGTGATGAGCAGTTCTTC. It codes for CASSVQGGSDEQFF. V is TRBV9 and J is TRBJ2-1, with D maybe TRBD1 (7 bases). The V gene lost 5 bases and the J gene lost 8 bases, with 17 bases spanning the gap. The CDR3 extends over 14 amino acids. CDR1 SGDLS and CDR2 YYNGEE come from the germline V gene.

This clone was counted once. It is unclear where the CDR3 begins or ends on the DNA, so no DNA is shown, and the CDR3 is as TCRdb lists it. The chain combines TRBV21-1 with TRBJ1-2; whether TRBD1, the table's D call, matches the DNA was not checked. TRBV21-1 is shown as a pseudogene. The CDR3 length is 16 residues, termini included. This CDR3 is CASSKFGRGTNYGYTF.

V is TRBV9 and J is TRBJ2-3, with TRBD2 matching 8 bases. Germline CDR1 SGDLS, CDR2 YYNGEE. V lost 3 bases and J lost 5; bases outside the gene matches: 8. The CDR3 sequence is 15 residues long. CDR3 coding DNA: TGTGCCAGCAGCGCTTACGGGACTAGAGGAGATACGCAGTATTTT. Translating gives CASSAYGTRGDTQYF.

This sequence joins TRBV2 and TRBJ1-1, with 10 bases that match TRBD1. The trim removed 7 bases at V and 0 bases at J, leaving 8 bases unmatched. This CDR3 region has 16 residues. Germline CDR1 is SNHLY and CDR2 is FYNNEI. CDR3 nucleotide sequence: TGTGCCAGCAAGTCCGGGACAGGGGATATGAACACTGAAGCTTTCTTT. Translating it yields CASKSGTGDMNTEAFF.

The chain has TRBV7-8 and TRBJ2-1; 7 bases map to TRBD2. CDR3 length: 15 amino acids. The germline V gene has CDR1 SGHVS and CDR2 FQNEAQ. J was trimmed by 1 base and V by 5 bases; bases with no gene match: 5. The CDR3 nucleotides are TGTGCCAGCAGCCGAAGCGGGATATCCTACAATGAGCAGTTCTTC. Its translation: CASSRSGISYNEQFF.

The chain uses TRBV7-2 and TRBJ2-7; D may be TRBD1 (5 bases). With 1 base removed from V and 2 bases from J, the gap between germline ends came to 12 bases. This CDR3 has 15 residues. Germline V gene lookup returns CDR1 SGHTA and CDR2 FQGNSA. The CDR3 coding sequence is TGTGCCAGCAGCTTAGACCCAGGGTGGACCTACGAGCAGTACTTC. Its translation is CASSLDPGWTYEQYF.

V gene TRBV18 combines with J gene TRBJ2-6; TRBD2 matches 12 bases. The CDR3 loop spans 18 amino acids. The V and J ends lost 1 base and 1 base, in that order; junction bases with no gene match: 2. Per the germline V gene, CDR1 is KGHSH and CDR2 is LQKENI. CDR3 residues: CASSPRTSGVSGANVLTF. DNA of the CDR3: TGTGCCAGCTCACCACGGACTAGCGGGGTTTCTGGGGCCAACGTCCTGACTTTC. Full variable domain (outside the CDR3, taken from reference TRBV18 and TRBJ2-6): NAGVMQNPRHLVRRRGQEARLRCSPMKGHSHVYWYRQLPEEGLKFMVYLQKENIIDESGMPKERFSAEFPKEGPSILRIQQVVRGDSAAYFCASSPRTSGVSGANVLTFGAGSRLTVL.

This clone was seen only once. This rearrangement joins TRBV11-2 to TRBJ1-1, with D hard to call. The V end lost 5 bases, the J end lost 5 bases, and 12 bases lay between the germline ends. There are 13 residues in the CDR3. Germline V CDR1 and CDR2: SGHAT, FQNNGV. CDR3: CASSLKYETEAFF. The CDR3 DNA reads as TGTGCCAGCAGCCTAAAGTACGAGACTGAAGCTTTCTTT.

The chain links TRBV5-5 to TRBJ1-1; D is undetermined. Germline values: CDR1 SGHKS, CDR2 YYEKEE (reference sequence). The V end lost 0 bases, the J end lost 7 bases, and 10 bases lay between the germline ends. This CDR3 is 13 amino acids long. This chain's CDR3 is CASSLETAGEAFF. CDR3 nucleotide sequence: TGTGCCAGCAGCTTGGAGACGGCAGGTGAAGCTTTCTTT.

This chain links TRBV19 with TRBJ2-3; possibly TRBD2 for D (6 bases). The CDR3 contains 18 residues. CDR1 is LNHDA, CDR2 SQIVND, per germline (reference sequence). V was trimmed by 7 bases and J by 2 bases, leaving 25 bases between them. In DNA, the CDR3 is TGTGCCAGTATCGGGTTATTAAAAGTCGGGGGACCCACAGATACGCAGTATTTT. Protein sequence: CASIGLLKVGGPTDTQYF.

The V call is TRBV9, the J call TRBJ1-1, with D tentatively TRBD1 (6 bases). CDR3 length equals 11 residues. Trimming removed 4 bases from V and 8 bases from J, with 9 bases in between. Germline V gene lookup returns CDR1 SGDLS and CDR2 YYNGEE. CDR3 sequence reads: CASSIGQEAFF. The CDR3 DNA is TGTGCCAGCAGCATAGGACAGGAAGCTTTCTTT.